The present entry profiles one T cell receptor beta chain with its context. Its antigen has not been determined. No base-level quality is on record; no much larger clone is a single base apart. The source of the sample is a study of T cell responses to AZD1222 COVID-19 vaccine (dated by TCRdb to the early 2020s). Study-level background: A total of 230 to 250 trial participants underwent TCR sequencing, of whom 200 to 220 had received two doses of AZD1222 and around 26 had received two doses of the MenACWY control vaccine. Enrollment into the trials was organized by age into subgroups of 18-55, 56-69 and 70-plus years, and those subgroups contained approximately 160, 26 and 62 TCR-sequenced participants, respectively. The paper as a whole reports these results and caveats: Vaccine-associated CD4 TCRs spanned the whole spike protein, with dominant responses in regions 160-218 and 743-854. Only a handful of AZD1222 recipients were SARS-CoV-2 seropositive at baseline, limiting conclusions about previously exposed vaccinees. Most participants were white British and females outnumbered males, and the authors suggested that clonal diversity may have been underestimated. Because no day 14 peak-response samples were available, the repertoires could be characterized only after the peak T cell response. The 56-69-year group was small, and its depth increase did not reach significance, likely because of low power. Nearly half of unique spike-specific TCRs reportedly recognized epitopes outside regions mutated in the B.1.351 and B.1.1.7 variants. Spike-specific TCR breadth and depth rose significantly after two AZD1222 doses compared with day 0 and with MenACWY recipients.

V loses 4 bases of germline sequence and J loses 0 bases, and the interval between the two ends is 15 bases. Including the terminal cysteine and phenylalanine, the CDR3 comprises 16 residues. The kept DNA is CDR3 alone, 48 bases in frame from the first base. The germline V gene specifies MGHRA as CDR1 and YSYEKL as CDR2. The time point label here, explained by the study, means: about 28 days (+/-7) after the second vaccine dose. AZD1222 recipients with second doses at about 4 weeks or about 12 weeks were pooled, because spike-specific TCR depth and breadth did not differ between schedules. Samples from vaccinated people were obtained from the UK trials COV001 and COV002, which included a single-blind randomized controlled phase 2/3 trial of AZD1222 (ChAdOx1 nCoV-19) in healthy adults. For TCRbeta chain sequencing, PBMC samples from trial participants were taken at day 0 and at day 28 after the second dose.

The CDR3 regions of human TCRbeta chains were analyzed by immunosequencing. The source study handled its data this way. Repertoire TCRs were checked for matches against a reference library of SARS-CoV-2-specific TCRs that had been generated using the MIRA antigen-specificity platform. Breadth was defined as the fraction of unique TCRs that were SARS-CoV-2-associated, and depth was defined as the fraction of total T cells that were SARS-CoV-2-associated. Using the MIRA data, every spike-specific TCR was mapped to the spike region that the TCR reacted to and assigned to either a CD4 or a CD8 class. Log10-transformed breadth and depth values were compared by one-way ANOVA with Sidak's multiple comparisons tests. Entries here come from immuneACCESS through TCRdb and include only in-frame sequences with V and J called. Some clones fail to appear in such tables; in the studies checked, an unresolved V gene covers under half of the shortfall, and the cause of the remainder is unknown. V and J calls and clone size are as listed in that table; D and trimming were resolved from the DNA. For this sample there are more than 70,000 clones; around 90% appear just once. The top ten constitute approximately 5.2% of the sample.

The chain employs TRBV4-1 and TRBJ1-2; the D gene is possibly TRBD1, with 5 bases matching. The TCR was taken from an adult who received the AZD1222 COVID-19 vaccine. Sequencing used peripheral blood, obtained 28 days after the second AZD1222 dose. CDR3 sequence: CASSPAIQGANYGYTF. The nucleotides are TGCGCCAGCAGCCCAGCAATCCAGGGTGCTAACTATGGCTACACCTTC.